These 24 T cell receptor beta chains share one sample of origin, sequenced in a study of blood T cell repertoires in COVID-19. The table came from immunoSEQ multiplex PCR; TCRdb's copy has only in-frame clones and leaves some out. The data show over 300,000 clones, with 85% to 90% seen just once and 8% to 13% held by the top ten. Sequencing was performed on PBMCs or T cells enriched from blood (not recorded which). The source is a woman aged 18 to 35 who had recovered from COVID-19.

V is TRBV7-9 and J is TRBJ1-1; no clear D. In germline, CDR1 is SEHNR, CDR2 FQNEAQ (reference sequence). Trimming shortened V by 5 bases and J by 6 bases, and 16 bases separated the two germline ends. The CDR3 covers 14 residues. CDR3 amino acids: CASSHPAGQAEAFF. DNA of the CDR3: TGTGCCAGCAGCCATCCCGCGGGCCAGGCTGAAGCTTTCTTT.

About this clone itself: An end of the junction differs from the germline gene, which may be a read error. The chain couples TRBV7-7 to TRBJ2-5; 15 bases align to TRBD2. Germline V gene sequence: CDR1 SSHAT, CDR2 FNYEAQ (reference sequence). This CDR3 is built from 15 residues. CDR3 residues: CASSPGLAGGETQYF. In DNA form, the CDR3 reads TGTGCTAGCAGCCCGGGACTAGCGGGGGGAGAGACCCAGTACTTC.

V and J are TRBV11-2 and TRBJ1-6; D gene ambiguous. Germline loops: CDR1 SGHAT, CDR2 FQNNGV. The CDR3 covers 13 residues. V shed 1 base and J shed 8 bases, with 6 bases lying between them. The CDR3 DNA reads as TGTGCCAGCAGCTTAGTATCTGATTCACCCCTCCACTTT. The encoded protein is CASSLVSDSPLHF.

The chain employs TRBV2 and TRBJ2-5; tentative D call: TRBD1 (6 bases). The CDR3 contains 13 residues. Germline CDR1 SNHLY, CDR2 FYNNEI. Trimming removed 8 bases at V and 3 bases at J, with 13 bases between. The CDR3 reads CASLQGQEETQYF. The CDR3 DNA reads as TGTGCCAGCTTACAGGGCCAAGAAGAGACCCAGTACTTC.

The DNA for the CDR3 is TGTGCCAGCAGACCCCGGGAGAACACTGAAGCTTTCTTT. The encoded protein is CASRPRENTEAFF. The V gene is TRBV5-6, the J gene TRBJ1-1; D is undetermined. Germline V gene sequence: CDR1 SGHDT, CDR2 YYEEEE. V was clipped by 5 bases and J by 1 base, with 9 bases between them. This CDR3 contains 13 residues.

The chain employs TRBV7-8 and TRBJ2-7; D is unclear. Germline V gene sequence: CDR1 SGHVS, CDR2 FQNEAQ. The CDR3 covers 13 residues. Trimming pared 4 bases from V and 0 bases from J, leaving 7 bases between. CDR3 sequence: CASSSVFSYEQYF. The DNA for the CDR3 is TGTGCCAGCAGCTCTGTGTTCTCCTACGAGCAGTACTTC.

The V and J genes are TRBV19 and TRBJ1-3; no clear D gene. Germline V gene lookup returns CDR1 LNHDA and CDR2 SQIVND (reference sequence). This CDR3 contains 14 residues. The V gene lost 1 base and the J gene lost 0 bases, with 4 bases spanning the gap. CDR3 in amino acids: CASSIAVSGNTIYF. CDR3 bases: TGTGCCAGTAGTATAGCAGTCTCTGGAAACACCATATATTTT.

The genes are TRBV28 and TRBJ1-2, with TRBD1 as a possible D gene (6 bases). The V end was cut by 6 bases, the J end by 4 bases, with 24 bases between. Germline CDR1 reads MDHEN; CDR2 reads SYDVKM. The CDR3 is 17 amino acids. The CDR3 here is CASSPISGGQSLYGYTF. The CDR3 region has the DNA TGTGCCAGCAGCCCGATTTCCGGGGGGCAAAGTCTCTATGGCTACACCTTC.

In nucleotides, the CDR3 is TGTGCCAGCAGCCCCCCTCGCGGGGGGGTCTACGAGCAGTACTTC. Translating it yields CASSPPRGGVYEQYF. The chain recombines TRBV11-1 with TRBJ2-7; the match to TRBD2 covers 9 bases. Germline CDR1 reads SGHAT; CDR2 reads FQDESV (reference sequence). With 5 bases clipped from V and 3 bases from J, the junction kept 8 bases outside the gene matches. This CDR3 has 15 residues.

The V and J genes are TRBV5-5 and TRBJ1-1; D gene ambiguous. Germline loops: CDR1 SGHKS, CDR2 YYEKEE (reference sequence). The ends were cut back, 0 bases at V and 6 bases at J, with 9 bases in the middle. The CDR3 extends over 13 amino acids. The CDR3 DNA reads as TGTGCCAGCAGCTTGGAAGTGGAGTCTGAAGCTTTCTTT. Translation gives CASSLEVESEAFF.

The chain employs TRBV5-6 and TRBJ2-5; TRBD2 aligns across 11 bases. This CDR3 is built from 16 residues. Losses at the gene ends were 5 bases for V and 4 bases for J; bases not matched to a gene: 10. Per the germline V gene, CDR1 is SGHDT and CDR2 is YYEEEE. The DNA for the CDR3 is TGTGCCAGCAGTTTGCCAGCGCTAGCGGGGGGAGAGACCCAGTACTTC. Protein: CASSLPALAGGETQYF.

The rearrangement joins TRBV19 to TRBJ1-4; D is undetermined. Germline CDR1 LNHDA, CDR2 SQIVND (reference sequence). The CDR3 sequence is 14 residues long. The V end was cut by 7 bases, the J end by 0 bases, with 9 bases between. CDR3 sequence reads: CASTLSSTNEKLFF. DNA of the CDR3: TGTGCCAGTACTCTATCCTCAACTAATGAAAAACTGTTTTTT.

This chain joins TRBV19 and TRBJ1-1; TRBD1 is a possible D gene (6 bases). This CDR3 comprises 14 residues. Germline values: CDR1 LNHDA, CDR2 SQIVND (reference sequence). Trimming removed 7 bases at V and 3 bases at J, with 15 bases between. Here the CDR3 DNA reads TGTGCCAGTAACGGGGGGGGCGCTTACACTGAAGCTTTCTTT. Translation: CASNGGGAYTEAFF.

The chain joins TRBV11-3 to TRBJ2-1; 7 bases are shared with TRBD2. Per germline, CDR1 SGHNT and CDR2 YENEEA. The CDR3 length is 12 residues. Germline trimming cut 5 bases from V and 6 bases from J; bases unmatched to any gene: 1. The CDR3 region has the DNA TGTGCCAGCAGCCGCGGGGGCAATGAGCAGTTCTTC. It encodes CASSRGGNEQFF.

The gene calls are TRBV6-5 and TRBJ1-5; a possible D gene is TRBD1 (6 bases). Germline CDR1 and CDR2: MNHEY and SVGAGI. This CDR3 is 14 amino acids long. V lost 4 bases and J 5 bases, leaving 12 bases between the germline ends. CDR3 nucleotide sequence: TGTGCCAGCAGTTCTCAGACAGGAGATCAGCCCCAGCATTTT. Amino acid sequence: CASSSQTGDQPQHF.

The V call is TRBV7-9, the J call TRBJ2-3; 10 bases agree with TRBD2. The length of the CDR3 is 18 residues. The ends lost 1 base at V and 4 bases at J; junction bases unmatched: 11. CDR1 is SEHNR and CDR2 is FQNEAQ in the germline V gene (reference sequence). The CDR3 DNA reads TGTGCCAGCAGCTTAGGGATTCTTGGGGGGACTAGCGCAGATACGCAGTATTTT. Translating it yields CASSLGILGGTSADTQYF. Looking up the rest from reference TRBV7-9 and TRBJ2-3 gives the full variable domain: DTGVSQNPRHKITKRGQNVTFRCDPISEHNRLYWYRQTLGQGPEFLTYFQNEAQLEKSRLLSDRFSAERPKGSFSTLEIQRTEQGDSAMYLCASSLGILGGTSADTQYFGPGTRLTVL.

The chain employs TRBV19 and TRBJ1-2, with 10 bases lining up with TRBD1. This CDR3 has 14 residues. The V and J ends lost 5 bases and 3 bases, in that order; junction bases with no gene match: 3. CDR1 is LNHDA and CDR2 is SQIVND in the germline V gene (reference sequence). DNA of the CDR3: TGTGCCAGTAGTTGGGACAGGGGCGACTATGGCTACACCTTC. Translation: CASSWDRGDYGYTF.

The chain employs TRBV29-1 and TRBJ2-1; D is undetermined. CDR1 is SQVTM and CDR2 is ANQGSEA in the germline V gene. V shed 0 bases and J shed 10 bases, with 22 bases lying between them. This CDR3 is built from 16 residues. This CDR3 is CSVEDPQTSSSWEQFF. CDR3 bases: TGCAGCGTTGAAGATCCCCAGACTTCCAGCTCGTGGGAGCAGTTCTTC.

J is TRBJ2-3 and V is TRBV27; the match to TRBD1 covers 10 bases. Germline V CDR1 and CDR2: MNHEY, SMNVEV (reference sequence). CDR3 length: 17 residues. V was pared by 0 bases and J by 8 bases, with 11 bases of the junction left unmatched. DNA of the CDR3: TGTGCCAGCAGTTTATCAAGTGTTGGGACAGGGGAGGCTACGCAGTATTTT. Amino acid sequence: CASSLSSVGTGEATQYF.

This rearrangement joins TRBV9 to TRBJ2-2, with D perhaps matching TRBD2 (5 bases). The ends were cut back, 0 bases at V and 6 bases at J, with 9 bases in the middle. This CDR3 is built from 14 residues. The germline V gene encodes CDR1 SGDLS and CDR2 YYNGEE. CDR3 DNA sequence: TGTGCCAGCAGCGTAGAAACTAGACCCGGGGAGCTGTTTTTT. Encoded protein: CASSVETRPGELFF.

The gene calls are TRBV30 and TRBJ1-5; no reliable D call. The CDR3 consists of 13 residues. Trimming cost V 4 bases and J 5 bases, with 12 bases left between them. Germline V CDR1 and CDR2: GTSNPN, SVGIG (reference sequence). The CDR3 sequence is CAWTPTPDQPQHF. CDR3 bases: TGTGCCTGGACCCCAACGCCAGATCAGCCCCAGCATTTT.

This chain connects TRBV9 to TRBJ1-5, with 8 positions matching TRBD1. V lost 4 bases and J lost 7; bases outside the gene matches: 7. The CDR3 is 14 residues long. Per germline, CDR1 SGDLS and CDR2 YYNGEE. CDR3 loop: CASSSTGAGQPQHF. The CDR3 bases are TGTGCCAGCAGCTCGACAGGGGCGGGGCAGCCCCAGCATTTT. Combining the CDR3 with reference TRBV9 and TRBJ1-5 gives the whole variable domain DSGVTQTPKHLITATGQRVTLRCSPRSGDLSVYWYQQSLDQGLQFLIQYYNGEERAKGNILERFSAQQFPDLHSELNLSSLELGDSALYFCASSSTGAGQPQHFGDGTRLSIL.

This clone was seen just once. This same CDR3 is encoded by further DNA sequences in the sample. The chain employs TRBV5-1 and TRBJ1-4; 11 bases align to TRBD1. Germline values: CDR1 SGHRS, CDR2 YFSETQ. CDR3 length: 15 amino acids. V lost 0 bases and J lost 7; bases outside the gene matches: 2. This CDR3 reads CASSLAGTGGEKLFF. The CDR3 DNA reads TGCGCCAGCAGCTTGGCCGGGACAGGGGGTGAAAAACTGTTTTTT.

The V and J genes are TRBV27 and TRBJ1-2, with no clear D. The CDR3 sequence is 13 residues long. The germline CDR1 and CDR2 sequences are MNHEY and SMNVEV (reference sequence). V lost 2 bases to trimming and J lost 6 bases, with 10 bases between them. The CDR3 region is CASSLGSPHGYTF. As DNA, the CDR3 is TGTGCCAGCAGTTTAGGGAGCCCGCATGGCTACACCTTC.